The clone carrying this TCR beta chain was seen a few times. The target antigen is unknown. The source of the sample is a study of response to subunit inactivated influenza vaccine. Study-wide results and limits: Seasonal influenza vaccination, on each occasion, was suggested by the authors to recruit few new T cells.

Per the germline V gene, CDR1 is MDHEN and CDR2 is SYDVKM. The V and J ends lost 4 bases and 14 bases respectively, with 9 bases between them. This CDR3 region has 11 residues. MiXCR, run by TCRdb on the RT-PCR reads, gives a single entry per CDR3 protein. The profile shows about 500,000 distinct CDR3 sequences, more than 15% of them singletons. Source: CD4+ T cells sorted from PBMCs, taken less than 30 months after vaccination. The V gene is TRBV28, the J gene TRBJ1-6; D not certain. This TCR was sampled from a man aged 45-69 years who received an inactivated influenza vaccine. The CDR3 protein is CASSSDTSLHF. The CDR3 DNA sequence: TGTGCCAGCAGTTCAGACACTTCCCTCCACTTT. The full variable domain, its missing parts supplied by reference TRBV28 and TRBJ1-6, is DVKVTQSSRYLVKRTGEKVFLECVQDMDHENMFWYRQDPGLGLRLIYFSYDVKMKEKGDIPEGYSVSREKKERFSLILESASTNQTSMYLCASSSDTSLHFGNGTRLTVT.